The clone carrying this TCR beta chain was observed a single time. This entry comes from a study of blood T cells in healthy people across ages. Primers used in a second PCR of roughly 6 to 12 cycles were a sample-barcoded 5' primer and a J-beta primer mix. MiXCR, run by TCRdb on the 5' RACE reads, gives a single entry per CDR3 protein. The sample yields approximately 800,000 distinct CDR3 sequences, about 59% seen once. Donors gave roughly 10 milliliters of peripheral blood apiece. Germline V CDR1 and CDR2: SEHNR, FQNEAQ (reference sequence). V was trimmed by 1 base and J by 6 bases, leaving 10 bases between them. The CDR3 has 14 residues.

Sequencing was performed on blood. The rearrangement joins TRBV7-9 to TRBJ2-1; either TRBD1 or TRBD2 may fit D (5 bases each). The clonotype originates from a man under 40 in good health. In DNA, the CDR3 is TGTGCCAGCAGCTTAGACGGGGCCAGCAATGAGCAGTTCTTC. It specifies CASSLDGASNEQFF.